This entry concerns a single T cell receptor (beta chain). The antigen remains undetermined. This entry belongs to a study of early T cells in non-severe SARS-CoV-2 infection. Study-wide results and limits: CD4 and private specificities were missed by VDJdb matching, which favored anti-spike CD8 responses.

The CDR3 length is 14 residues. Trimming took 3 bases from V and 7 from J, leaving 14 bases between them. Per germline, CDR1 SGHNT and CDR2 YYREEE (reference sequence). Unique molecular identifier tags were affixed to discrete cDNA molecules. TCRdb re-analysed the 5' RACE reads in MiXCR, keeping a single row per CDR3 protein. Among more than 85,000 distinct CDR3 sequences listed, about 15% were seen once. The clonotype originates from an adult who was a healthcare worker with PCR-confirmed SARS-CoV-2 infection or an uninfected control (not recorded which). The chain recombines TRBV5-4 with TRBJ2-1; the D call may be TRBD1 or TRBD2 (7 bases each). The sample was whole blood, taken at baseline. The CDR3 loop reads CASSSTGRDNEQFF. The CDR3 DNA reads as TGTGCCAGCAGCTCGACAGGGAGGGATAATGAGCAGTTCTTC.